A selection of T cell receptor beta chains follows, all from one sample in a study of blood T cell repertoires in COVID-19. Sequenced by immunoSEQ multiplex PCR; TCRdb stores in-frame clones only, minus some. Of about 180,000 clones in the sample, around 77% were seen once. The sample was peripheral blood. The receptors stem from a man in his 70s with active or convalescent COVID-19. The CDR3 runs from the conserved cysteine through the conserved F or W. A D gene is named only where the DNA matches it firmly. Where a row states a size, it is once, few, many or the class of an expanded clone; other rows omit it.

>TRBJ2-3|NA|TRBV5-1|TRBD2
TGCGCCAGCAGACCGACTAGCGGGGGGTTCACAGATACGCAGTATTTT
CASRPTSGGFTDTQYF
>TRBJ2-1|few|TRBV12-3/TRBV12-4|TRBD1
TGTGCCAGTTCGACAGGGGCCAATGAGCAGTTCTTC
CASSTGANEQFF
>TRBJ1-4|once|TRBV30|TRBD1
TGTGCCTGGAGTCGCGACAGGGCTGAAAAACTGTTTTTT
CAWSRDRAEKLFF
>TRBJ1-2|NA|TRBV10-3|NA
TGTGCCATCGGGGCGGAAAACTATGGCTACACCTTC
CAIGAENYGYTF
>TRBJ1-2|once|TRBV6-6|NA
TGTGCCAGCAGCCCAACAGGTTATGGCTACACCTTC
CASSPTGYGYTF
>TRBJ1-5|NA|TRBV28|NA
TGTGCCAGCAGAAGGGGACAAGGGAAGGTGGCCCAGCATTTT
CASRRGQGKVAQHF
>TRBJ1-2|many|TRBV7-9|NA
TGTGCCAGCAGGTTGGTGGGGCAAGCTAACTATGGCTACACCTTC
CASRLVGQANYGYTF
>TRBJ1-1|once|TRBV14|TRBD1
TGTGCCAGCAGCCCTCGGGACAGGGGGCGAGCGTGGACTGAAGCTTTCTTT
CASSPRDRGRAWTEAFF
>TRBJ2-5|NA|TRBV24-1|NA
TGTGCCACCAGTGTCTCAGGGGACGAGACCCAGTACTTC
CATSVSGDETQYF
>TRBJ1-4|NA|TRBV9|NA
TGTGCCAGCAGCGCCAGGCCTAATGAAAAACTGTTTTTT
CASSARPNEKLFF
>TRBJ2-5|NA|TRBV6-1|NA
TGTGCCAGCAGTGAAGCTAAAAACAGCAACTTGCAAGAGACCCAGTACTTC
CASSEAKNSNLQETQYF
>TRBJ1-2|NA|TRBV19|NA
TGTGCCAGACTGCACGATGGGAGTTATGGGCTAATATATGGCTACACCTTC
CARLHDGSYGLIYGYTF
>TRBJ2-2|few|TRBV18|NA
TGTGCCAGCTCACGGACCTCGCGGGACACCGGGGAGCTGTTTTTT
CASSRTSRDTGELFF
>TRBJ1-2|NA|TRBV3-1/TRBV3-2|NA
TGTGCCAGCAGCCAAGGTCGGGTCTATGGCTACACCTTC
CASSQGRVYGYTF
>TRBJ1-5|NA|TRBV27|TRBD1
TGTGCCAGCAGTTTGTTTAGACCCGGGACAGGGGATCAGCCCCAGCATTTT
CASSLFRPGTGDQPQHF
>TRBJ2-1|NA|TRBV7-3|NA
TGTGCCAGCAGCTTAACAGCGGGTGGCTACAATGAGCAGTTCTTC
CASSLTAGGYNEQFF
>TRBJ1-1|NA|TRBV6-5|TRBD1
TGTGCCAGCAGGCAACAGGGGACGGCTGAAGCTTTCTTT
CASRQQGTAEAFF
>TRBJ2-1|few|TRBV25-1|NA
TGTGCCAGCAGCCCCTATGGGCTGACCTACAATGAGCAGTTCTTC
CASSPYGLTYNEQFF
>TRBJ1-5|NA|TRBV30|TRBD1
TGTGCCTGGAGAGACAGGGGATATAGCAATCAGCCCCAGCATTTT
CAWRDRGYSNQPQHF
>TRBJ2-3|NA|TRBV6-5|NA
TGTGCCAGTGTCTCCCCTTCCCCAGATACGCAGTATTTT
CASVSPSPDTQYF
>TRBJ1-2|few|TRBV14|NA
TGTGCCAGCAGCCAATTAACGGGCAGGGTTGCTGGCTACACCTTC
CASSQLTGRVAGYTF
>TRBJ1-2|NA|TRBV28|NA
TGTGCCAGCGCCACAGGGAACTATGGCTACACCTTC
CASATGNYGYTF
>TRBJ1-3|few|TRBV6-5|NA
TGTGCCAGCAGTTACGGGAGTGGAAACACCATATATTTT
CASSYGSGNTIYF
>TRBJ1-2|NA|TRBV6-5|NA
TGTGCCAGCGCCCCAGGGGAAGTGAAAGGCTACACCTTC
CASAPGEVKGYTF
>TRBJ1-1|NA|TRBV6-5|NA
TGTGCCAGCAGTTATTCAGGGGCGAACACTGAAGCTTTCTTT
CASSYSGANTEAFF
>TRBJ2-2|NA|TRBV9|TRBD2
TGTGCCAGCAGCGTTAGCGGGGCCGCTACCGGGGAGCTGTTTTTT
CASSVSGAATGELFF
>TRBJ1-1|NA|TRBV6-5|NA
TGTGCCAGCAGTCCAACAGTGAACACTGAAGCTTTCTTT
CASSPTVNTEAFF
>TRBJ2-1|NA|TRBV14|TRBD2
TGTGCCAGCAGCTCAATAGCGGGAGGGCCTGGGGAGCAGTTCTTC
CASSSIAGGPGEQFF
>TRBJ1-2|NA|TRBV6-4|TRBD1
TGTGCCAGCAGGTCGACAGGGGGCTCCTCCTTAGGTGGCTACACCTTC
CASRSTGGSSLGGYTF
>TRBJ2-3|NA|TRBV11-2|TRBD2
TGTGCCAGCAGCGGTGGACTAGCGGGGGCAGATACGCAGTATTTT
CASSGGLAGADTQYF
>TRBJ1-6|NA|TRBV3-1/TRBV3-2|NA
TGTGCCAGCAGCCAGCAAGGAGGCGATTCACCCCTCCACTTT
CASSQQGGDSPLHF